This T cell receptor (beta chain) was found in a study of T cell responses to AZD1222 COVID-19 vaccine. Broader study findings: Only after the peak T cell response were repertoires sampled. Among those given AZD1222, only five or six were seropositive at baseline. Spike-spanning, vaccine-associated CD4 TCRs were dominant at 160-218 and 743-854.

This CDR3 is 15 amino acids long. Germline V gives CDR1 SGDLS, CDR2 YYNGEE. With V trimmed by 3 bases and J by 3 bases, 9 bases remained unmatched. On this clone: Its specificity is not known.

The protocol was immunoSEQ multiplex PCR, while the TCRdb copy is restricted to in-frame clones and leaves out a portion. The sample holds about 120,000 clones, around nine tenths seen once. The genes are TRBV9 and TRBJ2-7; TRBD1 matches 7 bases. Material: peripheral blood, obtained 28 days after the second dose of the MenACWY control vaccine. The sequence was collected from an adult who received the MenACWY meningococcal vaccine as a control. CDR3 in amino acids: CASSEKGASVYEQYF. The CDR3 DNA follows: TGTGCCAGCAGCGAAAAGGGGGCCTCGGTCTACGAGCAGTACTTC.